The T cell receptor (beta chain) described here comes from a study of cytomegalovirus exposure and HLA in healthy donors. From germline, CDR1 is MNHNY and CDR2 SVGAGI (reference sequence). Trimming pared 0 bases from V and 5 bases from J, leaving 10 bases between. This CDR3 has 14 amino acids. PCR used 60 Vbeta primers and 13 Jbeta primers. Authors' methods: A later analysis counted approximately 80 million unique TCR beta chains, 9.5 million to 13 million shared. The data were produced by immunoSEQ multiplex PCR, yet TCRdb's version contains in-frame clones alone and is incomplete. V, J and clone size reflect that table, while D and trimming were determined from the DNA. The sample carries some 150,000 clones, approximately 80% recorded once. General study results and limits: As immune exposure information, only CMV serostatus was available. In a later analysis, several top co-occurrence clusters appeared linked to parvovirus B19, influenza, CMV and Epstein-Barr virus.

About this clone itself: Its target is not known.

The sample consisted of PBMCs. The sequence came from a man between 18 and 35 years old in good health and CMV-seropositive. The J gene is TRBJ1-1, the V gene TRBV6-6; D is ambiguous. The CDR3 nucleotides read TGTGCCAGCAGTTACTCGATCTCGGGGACTGAAGCTTTCTTT. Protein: CASSYSISGTEAFF.